A selection of T cell receptor beta chains follows, all from one sample in a study of OX40 agonist ivuxolimab in advanced cancers. Sequencing was performed with immunoSEQ multiplex PCR; in TCRdb, only in-frame clones are kept and a portion is missing. The sample lists roughly 100,000 clones, about nine tenths occurring once. This sample comprised CD4+ or CD8+ T cells sorted from blood, obtained in a trial of the OX40 agonist ivuxolimab. Every receptor here comes from an adult with an advanced solid tumor such as melanoma, head and neck, liver or kidney cancer. Both conserved end residues are part of each CDR3. D genes are given only for firm matches. Clone size is stated in some rows and not others, as once, few, many or a class when expanded.

size: -
J: TRBJ1-2
D: TRBD1
V: TRBV28
CDR3: CASKIPGQGKSYGYTF
DNA: TGTGCCAGCAAAATCCCGGGACAGGGAAAAAGCTATGGCTACACCTTC

size: -
J: TRBJ1-5
D: -
V: TRBV6-5
CDR3: CASSERGLGQPQHF
DNA: TGTGCCAGCAGTGAAAGGGGACTTGGACAGCCCCAGCATTTT

size: once
J: TRBJ2-5
D: TRBD1
V: TRBV10-3
CDR3: CAISVDRDRVETQYF
DNA: TGTGCCATCAGTGTGGACAGGGACCGGGTAGAGACCCAGTACTTC

size: -
J: TRBJ2-3
D: TRBD1
V: TRBV5-4
CDR3: CASSFDREDTQYF
DNA: TGTGCCAGCAGCTTTGACAGGGAGGATACGCAGTATTTT

size: -
J: TRBJ1-5
D: -
V: TRBV5-6
CDR3: CASSQGISGNQPQHF
DNA: TGTGCCAGCAGCCAGGGGATTTCGGGCAATCAGCCCCAGCATTTT

size: -
J: TRBJ2-2
D: TRBD2
V: TRBV7-2
CDR3: CASSTTGGNTGELFF
DNA: TGTGCCAGCAGCACCACGGGAGGGAACACCGGGGAGCTGTTTTTT

size: -
J: TRBJ1-5
D: -
V: TRBV6-1
CDR3: CASSGSDQPQHF
DNA: TGTGCCAGCAGTGGGTCCGATCAGCCCCAGCATTTT

size: -
J: TRBJ1-5
D: -
V: TRBV5-1
CDR3: CASSLGGGNQPQHF
DNA: TGCGCCAGCAGCTTGGGCGGGGGCAATCAGCCCCAGCATTTT

size: once
J: TRBJ2-3
D: TRBD1
V: TRBV14
CDR3: CASSQTTGGRGTDTQYF
DNA: TGTGCCAGCAGCCAGACGACAGGGGGCAGAGGCACAGATACGCAGTATTTT

size: -
J: TRBJ2-1
D: -
V: TRBV5-1
CDR3: CASSSPQGEGNEQFF
DNA: TGCGCCAGCAGCTCGCCGCAGGGAGAGGGTAATGAGCAGTTCTTC

size: -
J: TRBJ2-3
D: -
V: TRBV7-9
CDR3: CASSSLSDTQYF
DNA: TGTGCCAGCAGCTCCCTATCAGATACGCAGTATTTT

size: -
J: TRBJ2-3
D: -
V: TRBV7-3
CDR3: CASSLGQGTDTQYF
DNA: TGTGCCAGCAGCTTAGGGCAGGGCACAGATACGCAGTATTTT

size: -
J: TRBJ2-7
D: -
V: TRBV11-2
CDR3: CASSPGTLSYEQYF
DNA: TGTGCCAGCAGCCCGGGGACCCTCTCCTACGAGCAGTACTTC

size: -
J: TRBJ2-3
D: -
V: TRBV6-4
CDR3: CASSVGGSQDTQYF
DNA: TGTGCCAGCAGTGTTGGCGGCAGTCAAGATACGCAGTATTTT

size: -
J: TRBJ2-4
D: -
V: TRBV30
CDR3: CAWDSQGFAKNIQYF
DNA: TGTGCCTGGGATTCACAGGGTTTCGCCAAAAACATTCAGTACTTC

size: few
J: TRBJ2-1
D: -
V: TRBV9
CDR3: CASSVGPPNEQFF
DNA: TGTGCCAGCAGCGTAGGCCCTCCCAATGAGCAGTTCTTC

size: -
J: TRBJ1-1
D: -
V: TRBV15
CDR3: CASKGGMNTEAFF
DNA: TGTGCCTCAAAGGGAGGAATGAACACTGAAGCTTTCTTT

size: once
J: TRBJ1-1
D: -
V: TRBV6-5
CDR3: CASSPPNRALEAFF
DNA: TGTGCCAGCAGTCCGCCAAACAGGGCACTTGAAGCTTTCTTT

size: -
J: TRBJ2-1
D: -
V: TRBV6-4
CDR3: CASSRSRDYNEQFF
DNA: TGTGCCAGCAGCCGGTCACGGGACTACAATGAGCAGTTCTTC

size: once
J: TRBJ2-7
D: -
V: TRBV28
CDR3: CASRGGIGSAEQYF
DNA: TGTGCCAGTCGTGGAGGGATCGGGTCGGCCGAGCAGTACTTC

size: -
J: TRBJ2-7
D: TRBD1
V: TRBV27
CDR3: CASSGTARISYEQYF
DNA: TGTGCCAGCAGTGGGACAGCGAGAATATCCTACGAGCAGTACTTC

size: -
J: TRBJ1-2
D: -
V: TRBV5-4
CDR3: CASSLDAGNGYTF
DNA: TGTGCCAGCAGCTTGGATGCCGGTAATGGCTACACCTTC

size: -
J: TRBJ1-2
D: TRBD1
V: TRBV28
CDR3: CASSLDRGLGYTF
DNA: TGTGCCAGCAGTTTAGACAGGGGCCTAGGCTACACCTTC

size: -
J: TRBJ2-7
D: TRBD2
V: TRBV29-1
CDR3: CSVEGVAGGNSYEQYF
DNA: TGCAGCGTTGAAGGGGTAGCGGGGGGCAACTCCTACGAGCAGTACTTC

size: -
J: TRBJ2-2
D: -
V: TRBV19
CDR3: CASSIAVTGELFF
DNA: TGTGCCAGTAGTATAGCTGTCACCGGGGAGCTGTTTTTT

size: -
J: TRBJ2-7
D: TRBD1
V: TRBV5-1
CDR3: CASSYPGQGGHEQYF
DNA: TGCGCCAGCAGCTATCCGGGACAGGGGGGACACGAGCAGTACTTC

size: -
J: TRBJ2-3
D: TRBD1
V: TRBV19
CDR3: CASSIVGQGRSDTQYF
DNA: TGTGCCAGTAGTATAGTGGGACAGGGGAGATCAGATACGCAGTATTTT

size: -
J: TRBJ2-1
D: -
V: TRBV5-1
CDR3: CASRYRESSYNEQFF
DNA: TGCGCCAGCAGGTACAGGGAGAGCTCCTACAATGAGCAGTTCTTC

size: -
J: TRBJ2-2
D: -
V: TRBV5-1
CDR3: CASSPGGTATGELFF
DNA: TGCGCCAGCAGCCCGGGGGGGACAGCCACCGGGGAGCTGTTTTTT

size: -
J: TRBJ1-4
D: -
V: TRBV4-3
CDR3: CASSQARGPNEKLFF
DNA: TGCGCCAGCAGCCAGGCCCGGGGCCCTAATGAAAAACTGTTTTTT

size: -
J: TRBJ2-3
D: -
V: TRBV7-8
CDR3: CASTPSGGGTDTQYF
DNA: TGTGCCAGCACCCCTTCAGGGGGGGGAACAGATACGCAGTATTTT

size: -
J: TRBJ2-3
D: TRBD2
V: TRBV5-1
CDR3: CASSLSIGTSYPDTQYF
DNA: TGCGCCAGCAGCTTATCCATCGGGACTAGCTACCCAGATACGCAGTATTTT

size: -
J: TRBJ2-1
D: TRBD2
V: TRBV4-3
CDR3: CASSHQTGTNNEQFF
DNA: TGCGCCAGCAGTCATCAAACCGGGACTAACAATGAGCAGTTCTTC

size: -
J: TRBJ1-2
D: -
V: TRBV11-2
CDR3: CASSSPEGAGGYTF
DNA: TGTGCCAGCAGCTCCCCGGAGGGCGCGGGCGGCTACACCTTC

size: -
J: TRBJ2-7
D: -
V: TRBV5-6
CDR3: CASTRGKGAYEQYF
DNA: TGTGCCAGCACTAGAGGGAAGGGGGCCTACGAGCAGTACTTC

size: once
J: TRBJ1-5
D: -
V: TRBV10-2
CDR3: CASSGRGRGNQPQHF
DNA: TGCGCCAGCAGCGGCCGGGGCAGGGGCAATCAGCCCCAGCATTTT

size: -
J: TRBJ1-1
D: -
V: TRBV7-6
CDR3: CASSLEIRGTEAFF
DNA: TGTGCCAGCAGCTTAGAAATCAGGGGCACTGAAGCTTTCTTT

size: -
J: TRBJ2-6
D: -
V: TRBV11-2
CDR3: CASSSGANVLTF
DNA: TGTGCCAGCAGCTCCGGGGCCAACGTCCTGACTTTC

size: -
J: TRBJ2-2
D: -
V: TRBV5-6
CDR3: CASSLRNTGELFF
DNA: TGTGCCAGCAGCTTAAGGAACACCGGGGAGCTGTTTTTT

size: once
J: TRBJ2-3
D: -
V: TRBV4-1
CDR3: CASSQALTMEDTQYF
DNA: TGCGCCAGCAGCCAAGCCTTGACAATGGAAGATACGCAGTATTTT